Below, 5 T cell receptor beta chains from the same sample are listed, as sequenced in a study of blood T cell repertoires in COVID-19. The protocol was immunoSEQ multiplex PCR, while the TCRdb copy is restricted to in-frame clones and leaves out a portion. The sample lists about 390,000 clones, 87% occurring once. What was sequenced was PBMCs or T cells enriched from blood (not recorded which). These receptors were taken from a woman aged 50 to 65 who had recovered from COVID-19.

This chain joins TRBV28 and TRBJ1-5, with D possibly being TRBD1 (5 bases). The germline V gene encodes CDR1 MDHEN and CDR2 SYDVKM. This CDR3 contains 17 residues. The V and J ends lost 1 base and 0 bases respectively, with 13 bases between them. The DNA for the CDR3 is TGTGCCAGCAGTTTATTAGCAGGGCTCAATAGCAATCAGCCCCAGCATTTT. Translated, it gives CASSLLAGLNSNQPQHF.

The chain is built from TRBV7-8 and TRBJ1-4; 7 nucleotides match TRBD1. Looked up from germline, CDR1 is SGHVS and CDR2 is FQNEAQ. The CDR3 spans 15 residues. V lost 4 bases, J lost 8 bases, and 10 bases stayed unmatched. CDR3: CASSSRGREGEKLFF. The CDR3 DNA reads TGTGCCAGCAGCTCCAGGGGGAGAGAGGGGGAAAAACTGTTTTTT. The entire variable domain, with the rest obtained from reference TRBV7-8 and TRBJ1-4, is as follows: GAGVSQSPRYKVAKRGQDVALRCDPISGHVSLFWYQQALGQGPEFLTYFQNEAQLDKSGLPSDRFFAERPEGSVSTLKIQRTQQEDSAVYLCASSSRGREGEKLFFGSGTQLSVL.

The rearrangement uses TRBV2 and TRBJ1-6, with D unresolved. CDR3 length: 14 residues. V gave up 3 bases and J gave up 9 bases, with 12 bases separating them. Per the germline V gene, CDR1 is SNHLY and CDR2 is FYNNEI. For the CDR3, the DNA is TGTGCCAGCAGTGATTCGCGGGAGACTTCACCCCTCCACTTT. Amino acids: CASSDSRETSPLHF.

This clone was counted a few times. The chain is built from TRBV10-3 and TRBJ2-7; 7 nucleotides align to TRBD1. Germline-derived CDR1 and CDR2 are ENHRY and SYGVKD. Losses at the gene ends were 6 bases for V and 6 bases for J; bases not matched to a gene: 11. This CDR3 spans 14 amino acids. Here the CDR3 DNA reads TGTGCCATCAGAACGACAGGGCAAATTTCCGAGCAGTACTTC. Translation gives CAIRTTGQISEQYF.

The rearrangement links TRBV19 to TRBJ1-5, with 7 bases aligning to TRBD1. Germline values: CDR1 LNHDA, CDR2 SQIVND (reference sequence). The length of the CDR3 is 16 residues. The V segment lost 4 bases and the J segment 3 bases; nucleotides outside the gene matches: 9. This CDR3 is CASSSLPQGINQPQHF. DNA for the CDR3: TGTGCCAGTAGTAGCCTACCACAGGGGATCAATCAGCCCCAGCATTTT.